Here is one T cell receptor (beta chain) with its context. Its antigen is not yet known. Base quality data are lacking; no much larger clone is found one base away. Instrument on record: Illumina NovaSeq 6000. Using 5'RACE with constant-segment primers, TCRalpha and TCRbeta cDNA libraries were constructed, with sample barcodes and unique molecular identifiers added in the process. RNA was extracted from every sample with Trizol reagent. Amplification of the libraries took two PCR steps, and the second step added a second sample barcode plus Illumina TruSeq adapters. Libraries were sequenced on an Illumina NovaSeq with 2 x 150 bp paired-end reads. Per the authors' processing: With migec v1.2.7, reads were demultiplexed and then collapsed into UMI-guided consensus sequences. Using mixcr v2.1.11, UMI consensuses were aligned to TRA and TRB V and J templates and then assembled into clonotypes. Expanded or contracted clonotypes were those called significant by both edgeR and NoisET, with noise models trained on biological replicates. For edgeR calls, the cutoffs were a false discovery rate-adjusted p below 0.01 and a log2 fold-change threshold of 1. As an exploratory analysis of dynamics, PCA with hierarchical clustering was applied to max-normalized trajectories of the 1000 most abundant clonotypes. Separately sequenced CD4+ and CD8+ repertoires were used to assign the CD4 or CD8 phenotype of responding clones. TCRdb redid the processing of the public reads, applying fastp at Q25 and MiXCR, and retained in-frame beta chains. Every CDR3 protein is listed once, alongside the most common genes and DNA of its rows. These V and J calls derive from TCRdb rather than the authors' analysis. The sample yields about 540,000 distinct CDR3 sequences; around 21% were counted once. Under 15% of the sample is in the top ten clones.

Ficoll-Paque density gradient centrifugation was used to isolate PBMCs. This sample was taken from a study of T-cell memory formation after mild COVID-19 (dated by TCRdb to the early 2020s). With respect to the entire study: TCR sequence clusters from the two donors were found to be largely donor specific. In two donors, T-cell clones that expanded and contracted after mild COVID-19 were followed by sequencing TCRalpha and TCRbeta repertoires longitudinally. The cohort comprised two young, previously healthy adult volunteers, one female and one male.

Summary of the overall study and its limitations: The detection of some responding clones in pre-infection memory suggests that pre-existing cross-reactive memory T cells joined the SARS-CoV-2 response. From day 15 to 85, contracting clones showed balanced CD4/CD8 phenotypes, whereas a second wave of clones that expanded from day 15 to 37 leaned towards CD4+. The study covered only a couple of mild cases, and larger cohorts including severe cases with pre-infection samples were considered necessary. SARS-CoV-2 specificity was not confirmed for the second-wave clones peaking on day 37. Contracting CD4+ clones turned up mainly in the CM and EM memory subsets, whereas EMRA was where CD8+ clones were enriched.

Sequencing was performed on PBMCs or a T cell subset sorted from them (not recorded which). This sequence was found in an adult woman who had mild COVID-19 (a few samples of this study predate the infection). The sample titles of this study are shuffled in the database, so cell type and time point are left out; the donor was told from shared clones.

The CDR3 here reads CSARGILRGGSTDTQYF. The nucleotides are TGCAGTGCTAGAGGTATCCTTCGCGGGGGAAGCACAGATACGCAGTATTTT. Rearrangement joined TRBV20-1 to TRBJ2-3, with 7 junctional bases fitting TRBD2. Looking up the germline V gene (reference sequence) yields CDR1 DFQATT and CDR2 SNEGSKA. V has 1 base trimmed and J has 0 bases trimmed; junction bases matching no gene number 10. Inclusive of the bounding cysteine and phenylalanine, the CDR3 is 17 residues long. Only the CDR3 DNA is retained, 51 bases long and in frame from the first base.